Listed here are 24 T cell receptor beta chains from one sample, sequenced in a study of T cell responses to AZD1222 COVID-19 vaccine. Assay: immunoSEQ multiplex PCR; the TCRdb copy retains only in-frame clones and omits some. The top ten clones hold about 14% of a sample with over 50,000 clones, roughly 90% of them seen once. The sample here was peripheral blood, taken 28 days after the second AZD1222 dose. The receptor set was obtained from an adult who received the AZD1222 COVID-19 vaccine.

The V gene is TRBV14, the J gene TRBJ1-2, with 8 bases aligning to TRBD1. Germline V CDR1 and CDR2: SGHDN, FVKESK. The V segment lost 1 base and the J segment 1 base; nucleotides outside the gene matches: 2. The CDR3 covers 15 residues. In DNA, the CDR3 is TGTGCCAGCAGCCAAGTACAGGGGGTTAACTATGGCTACACCTTC. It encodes CASSQVQGVNYGYTF.

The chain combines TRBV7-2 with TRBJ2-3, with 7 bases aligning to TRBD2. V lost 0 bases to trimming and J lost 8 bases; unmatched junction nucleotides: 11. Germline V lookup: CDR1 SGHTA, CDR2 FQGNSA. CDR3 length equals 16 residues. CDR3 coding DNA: TGTGCCAGCAGCTTAGCTCTCGGGAGCGGGACCGTTACGCAGTATTTT. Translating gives CASSLALGSGTVTQYF.

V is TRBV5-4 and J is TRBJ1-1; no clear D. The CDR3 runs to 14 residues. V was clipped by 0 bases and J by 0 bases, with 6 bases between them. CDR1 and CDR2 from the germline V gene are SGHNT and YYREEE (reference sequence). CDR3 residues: CASSLVPVNTEAFF. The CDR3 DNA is TGTGCCAGCAGCTTGGTTCCCGTGAACACTGAAGCTTTCTTT.

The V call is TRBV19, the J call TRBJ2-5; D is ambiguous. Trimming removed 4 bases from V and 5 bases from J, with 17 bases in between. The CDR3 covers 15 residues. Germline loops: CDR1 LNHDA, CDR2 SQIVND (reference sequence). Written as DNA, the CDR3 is TGTGCCAGTAGTACCTCCGTTATGGCACGGGAGACCCAGTACTTC. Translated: CASSTSVMARETQYF.

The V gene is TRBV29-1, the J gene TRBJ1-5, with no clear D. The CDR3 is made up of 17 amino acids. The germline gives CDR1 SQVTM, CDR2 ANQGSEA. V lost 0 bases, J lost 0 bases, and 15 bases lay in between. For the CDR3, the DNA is TGCAGCGTTGAAGATTCGCTGGGATTTGGTAGCAATCAGCCCCAGCATTTT. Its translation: CSVEDSLGFGSNQPQHF.

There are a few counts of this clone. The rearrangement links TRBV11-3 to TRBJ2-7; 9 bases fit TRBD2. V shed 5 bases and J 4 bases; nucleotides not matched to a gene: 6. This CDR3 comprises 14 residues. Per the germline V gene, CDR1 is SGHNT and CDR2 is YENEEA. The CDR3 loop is CASSRRGGVYEQYF. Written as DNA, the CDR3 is TGTGCCAGCAGCCGGCGGGGGGGAGTTTACGAGCAGTACTTC.

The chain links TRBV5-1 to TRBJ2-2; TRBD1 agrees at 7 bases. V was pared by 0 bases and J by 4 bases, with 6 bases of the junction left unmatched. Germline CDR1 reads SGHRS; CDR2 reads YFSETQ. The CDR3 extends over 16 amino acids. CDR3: CASSLVTGTSTGELFF. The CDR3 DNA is TGCGCCAGCAGCTTGGTGACAGGGACGAGCACCGGGGAGCTGTTTTTT.

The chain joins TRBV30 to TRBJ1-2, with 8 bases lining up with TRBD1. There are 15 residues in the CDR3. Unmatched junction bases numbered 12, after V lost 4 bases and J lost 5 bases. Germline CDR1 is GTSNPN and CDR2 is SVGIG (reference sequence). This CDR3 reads CAWNPQGAENYGYTF. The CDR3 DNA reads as TGTGCCTGGAACCCCCAGGGGGCGGAGAATTATGGCTACACCTTC.

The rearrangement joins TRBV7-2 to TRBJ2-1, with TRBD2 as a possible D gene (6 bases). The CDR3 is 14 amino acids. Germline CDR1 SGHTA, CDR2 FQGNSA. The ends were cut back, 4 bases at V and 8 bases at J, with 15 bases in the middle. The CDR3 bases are TGTGCCAGCAGCTCCCCCGCTAGCGCCGATGAGCAGTTCTTC. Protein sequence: CASSSPASADEQFF.

As DNA, the CDR3 is TGTGCCAGCAGTGAAGGACTAGCGGGAGGCTACGAGCAGTACTTC. Translated, it gives CASSEGLAGGYEQYF. This chain joins TRBV6-1 and TRBJ2-7; 13 bases match TRBD2. The CDR3 contains 15 residues. J lost 3 bases, V lost 1 base, and 0 bases had no gene match. Germline V gene sequence: CDR1 MNHNS, CDR2 SASEGT.

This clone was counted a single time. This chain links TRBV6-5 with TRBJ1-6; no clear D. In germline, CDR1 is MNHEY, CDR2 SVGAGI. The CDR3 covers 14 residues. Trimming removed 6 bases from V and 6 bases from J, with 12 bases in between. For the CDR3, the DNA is TGTGCCAGCAGCGCGGTCTTCGGTAATTCACCCCTCCACTTT. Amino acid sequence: CASSAVFGNSPLHF.

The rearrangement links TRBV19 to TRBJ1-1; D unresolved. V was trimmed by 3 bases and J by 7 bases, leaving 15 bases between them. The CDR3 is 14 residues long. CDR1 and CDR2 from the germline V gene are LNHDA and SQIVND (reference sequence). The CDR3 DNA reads TGTGCCAGTAGTATTATAAGGCAGGACGGTGAAGCTTTCTTT. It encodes CASSIIRQDGEAFF.

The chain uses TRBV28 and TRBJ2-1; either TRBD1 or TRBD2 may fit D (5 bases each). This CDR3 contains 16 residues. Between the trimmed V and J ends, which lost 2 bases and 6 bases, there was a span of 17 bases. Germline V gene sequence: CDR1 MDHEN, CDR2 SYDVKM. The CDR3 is CASSLGGMVGFNEQFF. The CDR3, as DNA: TGTGCCAGCAGTTTAGGGGGAATGGTAGGTTTCAATGAGCAGTTCTTC.

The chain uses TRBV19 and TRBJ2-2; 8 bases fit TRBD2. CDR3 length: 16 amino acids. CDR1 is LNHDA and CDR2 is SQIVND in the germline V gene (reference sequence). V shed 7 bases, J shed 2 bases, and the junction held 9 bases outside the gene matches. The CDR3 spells CASTPSLAVNTGELFF. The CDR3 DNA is TGTGCCAGTACCCCATCACTAGCGGTTAACACCGGGGAGCTGTTTTTT.

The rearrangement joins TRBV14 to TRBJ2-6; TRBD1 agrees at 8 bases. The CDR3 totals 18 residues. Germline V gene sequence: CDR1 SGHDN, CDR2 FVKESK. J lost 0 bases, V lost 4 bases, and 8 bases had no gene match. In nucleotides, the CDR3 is TGTGCCAGCAGCCGAGACGGGACAGGCGCCTCTGGGGCCAACGTCCTGACTTTC. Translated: CASSRDGTGASGANVLTF.

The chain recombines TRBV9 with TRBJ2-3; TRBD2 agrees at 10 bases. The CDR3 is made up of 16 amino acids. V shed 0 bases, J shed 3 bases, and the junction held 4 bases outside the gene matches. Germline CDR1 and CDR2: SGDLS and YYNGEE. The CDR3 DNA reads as TGTGCCAGCAGCGTAGGTCTAGCGGGAGTGACAGATACGCAGTATTTT. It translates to CASSVGLAGVTDTQYF.

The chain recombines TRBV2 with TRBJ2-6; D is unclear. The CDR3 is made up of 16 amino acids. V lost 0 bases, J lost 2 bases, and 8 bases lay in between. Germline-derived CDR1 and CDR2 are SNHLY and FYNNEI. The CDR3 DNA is TGTGCCAGCAGTGAAGCGCGCACCCCTGGGGCCAACGTCCTGACTTTC. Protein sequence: CASSEARTPGANVLTF.

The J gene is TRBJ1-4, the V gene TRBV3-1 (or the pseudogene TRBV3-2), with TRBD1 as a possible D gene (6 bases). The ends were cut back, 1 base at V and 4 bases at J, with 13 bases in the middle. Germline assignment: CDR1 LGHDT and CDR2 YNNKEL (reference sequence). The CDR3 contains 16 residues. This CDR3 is CASSQGINRVNEKLFF. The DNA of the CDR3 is TGTGCCAGCAGCCAAGGAATCAACAGGGTTAATGAAAAACTGTTTTTT.

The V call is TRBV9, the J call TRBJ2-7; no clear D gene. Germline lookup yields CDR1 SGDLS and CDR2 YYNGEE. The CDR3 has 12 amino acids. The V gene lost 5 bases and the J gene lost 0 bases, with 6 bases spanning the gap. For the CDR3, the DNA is TGTGCCAGCAGTGGGGTCTCCTACGAGCAGTACTTC. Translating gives CASSGVSYEQYF.

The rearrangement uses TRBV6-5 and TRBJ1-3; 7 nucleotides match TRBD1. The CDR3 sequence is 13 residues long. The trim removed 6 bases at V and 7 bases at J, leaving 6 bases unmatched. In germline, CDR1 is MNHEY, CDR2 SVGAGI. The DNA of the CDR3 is TGTGCCAGCAGCTTACCGGGACAGAACACCATATATTTT. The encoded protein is CASSLPGQNTIYF.

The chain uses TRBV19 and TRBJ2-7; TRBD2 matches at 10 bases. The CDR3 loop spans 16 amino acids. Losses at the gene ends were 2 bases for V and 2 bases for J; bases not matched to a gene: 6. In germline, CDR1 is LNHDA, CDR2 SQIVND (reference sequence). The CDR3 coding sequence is TGTGCCAGTAGTATAACTAGCGGGACCACGACCTACGAGCAGTACTTC. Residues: CASSITSGTTTYEQYF.

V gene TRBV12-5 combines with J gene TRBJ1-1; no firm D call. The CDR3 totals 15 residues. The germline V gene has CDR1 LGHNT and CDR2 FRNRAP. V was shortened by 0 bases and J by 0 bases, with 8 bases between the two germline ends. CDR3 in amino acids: CASGLVSLMNTEAFF. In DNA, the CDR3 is TGTGCTAGTGGTTTGGTGAGCCTCATGAACACTGAAGCTTTCTTT.

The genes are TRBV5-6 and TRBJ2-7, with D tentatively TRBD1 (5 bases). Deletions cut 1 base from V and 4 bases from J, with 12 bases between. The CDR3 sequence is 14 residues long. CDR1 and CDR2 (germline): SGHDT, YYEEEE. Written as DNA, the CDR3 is TGTGCCAGCAGCTTGCGCCAGGGTTGGTACGAGCAGTACTTC. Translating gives CASSLRQGWYEQYF.

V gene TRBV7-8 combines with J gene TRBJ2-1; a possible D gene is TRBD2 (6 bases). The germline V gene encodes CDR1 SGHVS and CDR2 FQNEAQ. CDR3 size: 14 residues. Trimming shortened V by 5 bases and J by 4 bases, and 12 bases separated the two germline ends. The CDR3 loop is CASSTWRDYNEQFF. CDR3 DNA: TGTGCCAGCAGCACCTGGCGGGATTACAATGAGCAGTTCTTC.